The TCR beta chain described here comes from a study of vaccination effects on CD4 cells after COVID-19 (dated by TCRdb to between 2021 and 2023). About the study as a whole: Post-vaccine samples across the study were collected a median of 72 days after the second dose, with a range of 14 to 241. SARS-CoV-2 spike-specific CD4+ TCR repertoires were compared before and after mRNA vaccination in COVID-19 convalescent patients and in infection-naive vaccine recipients. A total of 10 COVID-19 convalescent patients and a handful of SARS-CoV-2-naive healthy vaccine recipients were included in the full study. In the study, cultures from other donors were sequenced using the Oncomine TCR Beta short-read assay on an Illumina iSeq 100. Study-wide findings and limitations: Clones induced by infection and clones induced by vaccination both contracted markedly at late timepoints after vaccination, which fits with T cell responses waning over time. Among healthy vaccine recipients, nearly all vaccine-induced clones were SARS-CoV-2 mono-reactive, and only 1 of 255 was cross-reactive with common cold coronaviruses. The study was limited by a small number of convalescent patients and lacked early post-infection timepoints.

In the ViraFEST assay, PBMC were stimulated with viral peptide pools, and antigen-specific CD4+ T cell clonotypes were then identified by expansion using TCR sequencing. After less than 13 days of culture, CD4+ T cells were isolated with the EasySep CD4+ T cell isolation kit. Each participant received two doses of an mRNA SARS-CoV-2 vaccine, either BNT162b2 or mRNA-1273. None of the healthy vaccine recipients had a prior SARS-CoV-2 infection, which was confirmed by nucleocapsid antibody tests that came back negative both before and after vaccination. Each well held fewer than 2.5 million PBMC cultured in IMDM containing roughly 5% human AB serum, roughly 9.6 IU/ml IL-2 and gentamicin, along with approximately 10 ug/ml peptides. On days 3 and 7, half of the culture medium was replaced with fresh IL-2-containing medium. Unless noted otherwise, every peptide stimulation condition was cultured in triplicate wells. PBMC were separated from whole blood using Ficoll-Paque Plus gradient centrifugation and were then either cryopreserved at -140C or used fresh. The spike proteins of SARS-CoV-2 and of the common cold coronaviruses HCoV-NL63, HCoV-OC43 and HCoV-229E were spanned by overlapping peptide pools. The QIAamp micro DNA kit was used to extract genomic DNA from the cultured CD4+ T cells.

The CDR3 spans 15 residues, from the cysteine through the phenylalanine. Kept here is only the CDR3 DNA, which spans 45 bases and is read in frame from base 1. The trim is 3 bases for V and 0 bases for J, with a gap of 12 bases between the germline ends. CDR1 LNHDA and CDR2 SQIVND are derived from the germline V gene (reference sequence). The library was obtained by the immunoSEQ multiplex PCR assay. TCR beta CDR3 sequencing was performed on DNA from the cultured, isolated CD4+ T cells. The authors' pipeline ran thus. The analysis removed non-productive TCR sequences, trimmed reads to the CDR3 region, and retained only CDR3s that were 7 or more amino acids long. The MANAFEST web app was used to identify antigen-specific clonotypes by comparing expansion in peptide wells with expansion in reference cultures. To be called positive, a clone needed expansion at FDR<0.05 compared with the reference and with all other wells, an odds ratio greater than 5, and a frequency greater than 0.1% in two replicate wells. A clonotype was defined as cross-reactive if the clonotype was significantly expanded both in SARS-CoV-2 spike wells and in at least one common cold coronavirus spike condition. CDR3 similarity was assessed by Levenshtein distance with the stringdist R package, and unrooted trees were built with ape in R 3.6.1. The immuneACCESS repertoire file appears here via TCRdb, limited to in-frame rearrangements. These files lack a portion of the clones; in checked studies, under half of the deficit traces to unresolved V genes, and the cause of the others is not known. That table is the source of V, J and clone size, and D and trimming were worked out from the DNA. The sample records around 46,000 clones, under 85% of which are singletons. The ten largest clones capture more than 13% of the sample.

Comments on this clone: The target of this receptor is not known. Base qualities are not recorded, but no much larger clone differs from it by a single base.

The origin of this receptor is a human donor who received a COVID-19 vaccine. The material sequenced was CD4+ T cells from PBMCs cultured with HCoV-OC43 spike peptides, taken after COVID-19 vaccination. The cell subset or site label corresponds to: HCoV-OC43 spike overlapping peptide pool stimulation. The V gene is TRBV19 and the J gene is TRBJ2-7; the D gene is not confidently resolved. For the CDR3, the sequence is CASSMELLSSYEQYF. The bases are TGTGCCAGTAGTATGGAACTTTTGAGCTCCTACGAGCAGTACTTC.